This T cell receptor beta chain was observed in a study of T cells after yellow fever vaccination. Study-wide results and limits: FACS-sorted repertoires could contain abundant clonotypes contaminating from the bulk population.

At least ten counts were recorded for this clonotype. Its cognate antigen is unknown. TCRdb reprocessed the 5' RACE reads via MiXCR and lists one record per CDR3 protein. The sample has 230,000 or so distinct CDR3 sequences; over 3% are singletons. This receptor was identified in a young man who received the YFV17D yellow fever vaccine. The source was PBMCs, collected 15 days after the yellow fever booster vaccination.

The CDR3 reads CASSLWGTSPLHF. CDR3 coding DNA: TGTGCCAGCAGTTTATGGGGGACTTCACCCCTCCACTTT. The gene calls are TRBV12-3 or TRBV12-4 and TRBJ1-6; D might be TRBD1 (5 bases). V was cut by 2 bases and J by 9 bases, with 8 bases left in between. The CDR3 spans 13 residues.